This entry concerns a single T cell receptor beta chain. Losses at the gene ends were 7 bases for V and 5 bases for J; bases not matched to a gene: 7. Germline V gene sequence: CDR1 SGHTA, CDR2 FQGTGA. The CDR3 is 15 residues long. As handled by the study authors: Amplification with reference gene primers provided the estimates of nucleated cell counts. Measured with immunoSEQ multiplex PCR; TCRdb has only the in-frame clones, and not every one. V and J calls and clone size come straight from that table; D and trimming were deduced from the DNA. The sample carries a few hundred thousand clones, about 86% recorded once. This record comes from a study of blood T cell repertoires in COVID-19. Study information: The origin of the acute and convalescent COVID-19 samples was the United States, Italy and Spain. Sources were T cells, B-cell-depleted T cells, or PBMCs; the material itself was cDNA or gDNA.

Sequencing was done on a sample of peripheral blood. The V gene is TRBV7-3, the J gene TRBJ2-3, with 12 bases that match TRBD1. The receptor was isolated from a man between 18 and 29 years old with active or convalescent COVID-19. The DNA for the CDR3 is TGTGCCAGCACCGGGACAGGGGGCCGGGGAGATACGCAGTATTTT. Translation gives CASTGTGGRGDTQYF.